Below are 4 T cell receptor beta chains sequenced from a single sample in a study of blood T cells in healthy people across ages. A second PCR of 7 to 11 cycles used a sample-barcoded 5' primer and a J-beta primer mix. TCRdb analysed the 5' RACE reads with MiXCR anew, one entry per CDR3 protein. The data hold around 900,000 distinct CDR3 sequences, with just over 50% observed a single time. The sample was blood. The source is a woman aged 60-75 years in good health.

Only one count was recorded for this clonotype. The chain combines TRBV12-3 or TRBV12-4 with TRBJ2-5; 12 nucleotides match TRBD2. The CDR3 is made up of 14 amino acids. J gave up 11 bases and V 5 bases, and 9 bases lay outside the gene matches. CDR3 residues: CASSTQTSGSSQYF. The CDR3 DNA sequence: TGTGCCAGCAGTACACAGACTAGCGGGAGTTCGCAGTACTTC.

In its sample, this clonotype was seen a few times. The chain recombines TRBV27 with TRBJ2-7; tentatively, D is TRBD2 (6 bases). Trimming removed 0 bases from V and 3 bases from J, with 12 bases in between. The CDR3 length is 15 residues. From germline, CDR1 is MNHEY and CDR2 SMNVEV (reference sequence). CDR3 nucleotide sequence: TGTGCCAGCAGTTTATCGATAACTAGCTTCTACGAGCAGTACTTC. As protein: CASSLSITSFYEQYF.

This clonotype has just a few counts. The chain's CDR3 is CASSPGTSFRVELFF. The CDR3 nucleotides read TGTGCCAGCAGTCCCGGGACCAGTTTTCGCGTTGAGCTGTTTTTT. The chain couples TRBV6-2 or TRBV6-3 to TRBJ2-2; D may be TRBD1 or TRBD2 (5 bases each). The CDR3 is 15 residues long. V lost 5 bases to trimming and J lost 11 bases, with 21 bases between them. Germline CDR1 reads MNHEY; CDR2 reads SVGEGT.

V is TRBV6-2 or TRBV6-3 and J is TRBJ1-1; D uncertain. There are 12 residues in the CDR3. Germline CDR1 MNHEY, CDR2 SVGEGT. V was cut by 6 bases and J by 5 bases, with 10 bases left in between. The CDR3 loop reads CASRNWRTEAFF. In DNA, the CDR3 is TGTGCCAGCAGAAACTGGCGAACTGAAGCTTTCTTT.